This T cell receptor beta chain emerged from a study of blood T cell repertoires in COVID-19. Study information: Researchers got acute and convalescent COVID-19 samples from the United States, Italy and Spain. PBMCs, B-cell-depleted T cells, or T cells were the source of the cDNA or gDNA that made up the material.

Source study methods: Reference gene primer amplification gave estimated nucleated cell counts. The repertoire was sequenced with immunoSEQ multiplex PCR; TCRdb's copy has only in-frame clones and lacks some. The V and J calls and clone size were taken over from that table, and D and trimming were inferred from the DNA. This sample has some 97,000 clones; 90% occur once, and the top ten carry about 1.7%. This clone was recorded once. V was shortened by 4 bases and J by 3 bases, with 12 bases between the two germline ends. The CDR3 runs to 14 residues. Germline V gene sequence: CDR1 WNHNN, CDR2 SYGVQD (reference sequence).

What was sequenced was peripheral blood. This clonotype was sampled from a man in his sixties with acute or convalescent COVID-19. The chain links TRBV10-1 to TRBJ1-1; the D gene is possibly TRBD1 (5 bases). The CDR3 DNA reads TGCGCCAGCAGTGTAGACAGCCTGTACACTGAAGCTTTCTTT. As protein: CASSVDSLYTEAFF.